Listed here are 8 T cell receptor beta chains from one sample, sequenced in a study of T cell repertoires in cytomegalovirus infection. TCRdb called the reads again in MiXCR, with one record for every CDR3 protein. This sample carries hundreds of thousands of distinct CDR3 sequences, approximately 25% of them seen once, and the ten largest clones take roughly 8%. Sequencing was carried out using CD8+ T cells from PBMCs. The receptors here all came from a human donor in good health (CMV status not recorded). Some clones in this sample may be carry-over from other donors' samples.

This clonotype has at least ten counts. V and J are TRBV7-8 and TRBJ2-1; no firm D call. Germline V gives CDR1 SGHVS, CDR2 FQNEAQ. V dropped 6 bases and J dropped 0 bases, with 9 bases sitting between them. CDR3 length: 14 amino acids. The CDR3 DNA reads as TGTGCCAGCAGTCATGTTGGCTCCTACAATGAGCAGTTCTTC. It specifies CASSHVGSYNEQFF. Supplemented by reference TRBV7-8 and TRBJ2-1, the full variable domain reads GAGVSQSPRYKVAKRGQDVALRCDPISGHVSLFWYQQALGQGPEFLTYFQNEAQLDKSGLPSDRFFAERPEGSVSTLKIQRTQQEDSAVYLCASSHVGSYNEQFFGPGTRLTVL.

The J gene is TRBJ2-1, the V gene TRBV29-1, with TRBD2 matching 7 bases. The CDR3 covers 13 residues. The V gene's germline CDR1 is SQVTM and CDR2 ANQGSEA. Trimming removed 2 bases from V and 2 bases from J; junction bases left unmatched: 0. The chain's CDR3 is CSVELAAYNEQFF. The CDR3 DNA reads TGCAGCGTTGAACTAGCGGCCTACAATGAGCAGTTCTTC.

The J gene is TRBJ1-1, the V gene TRBV4-3; a possible D gene is TRBD1 (6 bases). The CDR3 is 16 residues long. Germline V gene lookup returns CDR1 LGHNA and CDR2 YSLEER. V was shortened by 3 bases and J by 1 base, with 15 bases between the two germline ends. Here the CDR3 DNA reads TGCGCCAGCAGCCACCGGGGGCACAGTAGGAACACTGAAGCTTTCTTT. It encodes CASSHRGHSRNTEAFF.

This clonotype was seen more than once but under ten times. V is TRBV29-1 and J is TRBJ2-3, with D tentatively TRBD1 (5 bases). Germline V lookup: CDR1 SQVTM, CDR2 ANQGSEA. V gave up 3 bases and J gave up 1 base, with 11 bases separating them. There are 14 residues in the CDR3. The CDR3 coding sequence is TGCAGCGTTGACCAGGGTGTTGGCACAGATACGCAGTATTTT. Translated: CSVDQGVGTDTQYF.

V and J are TRBV6-2 or TRBV6-3 and TRBJ2-1, with D possibly being TRBD2 (5 bases). Between the trimmed V and J ends, which lost 7 bases and 10 bases, there was a span of 11 bases. CDR1 is MNHEY and CDR2 is SVGEGT in the germline V gene. CDR3 length: 11 amino acids. CDR3 region: CASTEGVEQFF. CDR3 bases: TGTGCCAGCACCGAGGGTGTGGAGCAGTTCTTC.

A few counts support this clonotype. The chain combines TRBV28 with TRBJ2-1, with TRBD1 matching 7 bases. Germline V gene lookup returns CDR1 MDHEN and CDR2 SYDVKM. This CDR3 is 16 amino acids long. V lost 6 bases, J lost 0 bases, and 8 bases stayed unmatched. CDR3 protein: CASSRYRGSSYNEQFF. DNA for the CDR3: TGTGCCAGCAGCCGGTACAGGGGAAGCTCCTACAATGAGCAGTTCTTC.

Notes on this clonotype: It may be a read error: a sequence one base away is much more abundant. V is TRBV7-2 and J is TRBJ1-2; TRBD1 matches 7 bases. Germline CDR1 is SGHTA and CDR2 is FQGNSA. V shed 2 bases, J shed 5 bases, and the junction held 8 bases outside the gene matches. The CDR3 has 15 amino acids. CDR3 region: CASSLNSGQLYGYTF. CDR3 nucleotides: TGTGCCAGCAGCTTAAATTCGGGACAGTTATATGGCTACACCTTC.

This clonotype was seen many times. At one end, the junction sequence differs from germline, possibly due to a read error. The rearrangement joins TRBV7-7 to TRBJ2-2; D tentatively reads TRBD1 or TRBD2 (5 bases each). From germline, CDR1 is SSHAT and CDR2 FNYEAQ (reference sequence). The CDR3 runs to 13 residues. CDR3 protein: CASSPGTSGELFF. In nucleotides, the CDR3 is TGTGCTAGCAGCCCTGGGACCTCCGGGGAGCTGTTTTTT.